This TCR beta chain was sequenced in a study of shared clonotypes between healthy human individuals. Notes on the study in general: Naive subsets generally had larger estimated richness than memory subsets.

Germline V CDR1 and CDR2: SGHAT, FQNNGV. Between the trimmed V and J ends, which lost 5 bases and 6 bases, there was a span of 14 bases. The CDR3 totals 14 residues. Profiled with immunoSEQ multiplex PCR; TCRdb holds only in-frame clones, not every one. The sample includes over 2 million clones, about 95% of them seen just once. A word on this clone: The antigen is not known.

The origin of this receptor is a man aged 18 to 30 in good health. Sequenced material: naive CD4+ T cells sorted from blood. Sample subset: CD45RA+ positively selected. The V gene is TRBV11-2, the J gene TRBJ2-1, with D possibly TRBD2 on 5 matching bases. The chain's CDR3 is CASSLPGNVNEQFF. CDR3 nucleotides: TGTGCCAGCAGCCTCCCCGGGAACGTCAATGAGCAGTTCTTC.